This T cell receptor beta chain was identified in a study of T cells expressing NK-cell markers. The CDR3 spans 16 residues. TCRdb re-called the 5' RACE reads and shows each CDR3 protein once, DNA omitted. This sample contains roughly 180,000 distinct CDR3 sequences. The V and J genes are TRBV5-3 and TRBJ2-1; the TCRdb call, TRBD1, lacks DNA for checking. TRBV5-3 is an open reading frame whose function is uncertain. Specimen: blood T cells: a sorted CD56 or NKG2C T cell subset, CD4+ or CD8+ T cells, or bulk PBMC T cells (not recorded which). This receptor was taken from a woman aged 18 to 75 in good health. Here the CDR3 reads CARSVGETPGYNEQFF.